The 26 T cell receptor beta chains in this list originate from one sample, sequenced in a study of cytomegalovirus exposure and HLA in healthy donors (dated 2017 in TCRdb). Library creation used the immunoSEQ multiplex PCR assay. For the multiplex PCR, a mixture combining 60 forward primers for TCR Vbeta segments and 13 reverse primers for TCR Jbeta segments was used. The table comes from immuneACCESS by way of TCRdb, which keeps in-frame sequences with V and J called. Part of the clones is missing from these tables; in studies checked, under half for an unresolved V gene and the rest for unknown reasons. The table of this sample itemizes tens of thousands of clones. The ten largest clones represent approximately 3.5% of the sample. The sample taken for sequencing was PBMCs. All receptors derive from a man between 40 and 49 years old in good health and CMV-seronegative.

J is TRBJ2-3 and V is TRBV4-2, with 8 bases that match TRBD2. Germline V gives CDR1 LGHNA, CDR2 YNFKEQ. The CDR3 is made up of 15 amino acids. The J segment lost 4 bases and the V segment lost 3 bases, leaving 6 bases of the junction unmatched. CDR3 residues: CASSQGLGGPDTQYF. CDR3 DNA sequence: TGTGCCAGCAGCCAGGGACTAGGAGGGCCAGATACGCAGTATTTT.

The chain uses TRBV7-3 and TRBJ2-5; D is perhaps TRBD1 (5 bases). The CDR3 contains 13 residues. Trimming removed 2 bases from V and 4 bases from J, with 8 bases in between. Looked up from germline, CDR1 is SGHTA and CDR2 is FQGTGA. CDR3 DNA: TGTGCCAGCAGCTTATTGCAGGGAGAGACCCAGTACTTC. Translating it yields CASSLLQGETQYF. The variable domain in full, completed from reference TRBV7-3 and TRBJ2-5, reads GAGVSQTPSNKVTEKGKYVELRCDPISGHTALYWYRQSLGQGPEFLIYFQGTGAADDSGLPNDRFFAVRPEGSVSTLKIQRTERGDSAVYLCASSLLQGETQYFGPGTRLLVL.

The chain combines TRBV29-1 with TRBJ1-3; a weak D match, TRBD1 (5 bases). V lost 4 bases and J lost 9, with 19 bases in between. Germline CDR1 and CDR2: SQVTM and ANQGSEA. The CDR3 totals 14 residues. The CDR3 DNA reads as TGCAGCGTTGGGGGCCTCGGTGGCGGGAGCACCATATATTTT. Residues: CSVGGLGGGSTIYF.

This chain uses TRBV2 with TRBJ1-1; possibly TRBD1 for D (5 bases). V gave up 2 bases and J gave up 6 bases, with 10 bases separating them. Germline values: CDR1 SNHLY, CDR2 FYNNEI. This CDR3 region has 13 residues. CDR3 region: CASSERGIPEAFF. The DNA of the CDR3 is TGTGCCAGCAGTGAAAGGGGAATCCCTGAAGCTTTCTTT.

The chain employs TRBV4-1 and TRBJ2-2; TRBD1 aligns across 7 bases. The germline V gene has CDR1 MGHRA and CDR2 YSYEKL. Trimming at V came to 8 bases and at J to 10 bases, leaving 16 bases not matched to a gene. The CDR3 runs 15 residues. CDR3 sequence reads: CASGLRMGTAAELFF. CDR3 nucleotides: TGCGCCAGCGGTCTTCGGATGGGGACAGCAGCGGAGCTGTTTTTT.

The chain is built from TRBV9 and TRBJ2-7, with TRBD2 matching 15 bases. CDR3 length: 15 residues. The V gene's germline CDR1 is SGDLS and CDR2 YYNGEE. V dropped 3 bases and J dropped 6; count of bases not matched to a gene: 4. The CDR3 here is CASSAQGLAGGEQYF. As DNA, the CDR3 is TGTGCCAGCAGCGCGCAGGGACTAGCGGGAGGCGAGCAGTACTTC. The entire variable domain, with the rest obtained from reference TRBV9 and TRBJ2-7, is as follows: DSGVTQTPKHLITATGQRVTLRCSPRSGDLSVYWYQQSLDQGLQFLIQYYNGEERAKGNILERFSAQQFPDLHSELNLSSLELGDSALYFCASSAQGLAGGEQYFGPGTRLTVT.

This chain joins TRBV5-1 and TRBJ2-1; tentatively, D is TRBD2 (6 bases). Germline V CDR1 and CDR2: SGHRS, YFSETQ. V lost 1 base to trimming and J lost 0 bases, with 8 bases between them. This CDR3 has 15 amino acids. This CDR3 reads CASSLTGASYNEQFF. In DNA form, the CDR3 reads TGCGCCAGCAGCTTGACGGGAGCCTCCTACAATGAGCAGTTCTTC.

The CDR3 nucleotides are TGCGCCAGCAGCCTAAGCGCGGGTGGCGGCCTAGAGCAGTTCTTC. Amino acids: CASSLSAGGGLEQFF. The chain has TRBV4-1 and TRBJ2-1; weak D call: TRBD2 (5 bases). The V end lost 4 bases, the J end lost 10 bases, and 20 bases lay between the germline ends. Germline loops: CDR1 MGHRA, CDR2 YSYEKL. This CDR3 contains 15 residues.

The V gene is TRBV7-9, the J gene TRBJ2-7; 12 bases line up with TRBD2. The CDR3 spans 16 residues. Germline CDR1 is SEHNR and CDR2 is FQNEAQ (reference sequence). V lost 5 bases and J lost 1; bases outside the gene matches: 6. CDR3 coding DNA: TGTGCCAGCAGCCCCTGGACTAGCGGGAAATCCTACGAGCAGTACTTC. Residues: CASSPWTSGKSYEQYF.

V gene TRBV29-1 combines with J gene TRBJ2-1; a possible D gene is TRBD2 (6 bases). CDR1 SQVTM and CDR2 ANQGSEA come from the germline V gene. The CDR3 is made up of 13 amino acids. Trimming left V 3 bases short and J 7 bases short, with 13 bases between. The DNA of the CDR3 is TGCAGCGTTGAGCCAGAGGCGGGGAATGAGCAGTTCTTC. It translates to CSVEPEAGNEQFF.

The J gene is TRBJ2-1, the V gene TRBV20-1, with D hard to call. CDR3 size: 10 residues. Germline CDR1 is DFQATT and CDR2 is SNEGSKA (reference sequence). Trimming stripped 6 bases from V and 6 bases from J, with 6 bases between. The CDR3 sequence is CSAPFNEQFF. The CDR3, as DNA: TGCAGTGCCCCTTTCAATGAGCAGTTCTTC.

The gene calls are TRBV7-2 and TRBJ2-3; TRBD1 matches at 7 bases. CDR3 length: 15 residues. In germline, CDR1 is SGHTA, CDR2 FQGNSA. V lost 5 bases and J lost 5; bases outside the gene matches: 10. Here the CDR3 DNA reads TGTGCCAGCAGCATAATGCTAGGACAGGTAGATACGCAGTATTTT. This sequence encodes CASSIMLGQVDTQYF.

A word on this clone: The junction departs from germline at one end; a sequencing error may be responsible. The CDR3 here is CASAPITGPKGNIQYF. The CDR3 DNA sequence: TGTGCCAGCGCACCCATTACAGGGCCGAAAGGGAACATTCAGTACTTC. This chain uses TRBV18 with TRBJ2-4, with a weak D call TRBD1 (6 bases). Germline V gene lookup returns CDR1 KGHSH and CDR2 LQKENI. This CDR3 is 16 amino acids long.

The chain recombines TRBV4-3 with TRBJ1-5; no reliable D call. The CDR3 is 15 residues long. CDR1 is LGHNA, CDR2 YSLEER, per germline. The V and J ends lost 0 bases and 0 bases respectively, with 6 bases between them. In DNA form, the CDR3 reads TGCGCCAGCAGCCAAGATCCGTATAGCAATCAGCCCCAGCATTTT. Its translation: CASSQDPYSNQPQHF.

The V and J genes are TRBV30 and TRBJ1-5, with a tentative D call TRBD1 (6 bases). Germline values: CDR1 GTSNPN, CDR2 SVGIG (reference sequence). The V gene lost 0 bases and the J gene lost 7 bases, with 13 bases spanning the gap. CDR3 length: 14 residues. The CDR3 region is CAWSVVPGAQPQHF. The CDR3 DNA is TGTGCCTGGAGTGTAGTCCCAGGGGCCCAGCCCCAGCATTTT.

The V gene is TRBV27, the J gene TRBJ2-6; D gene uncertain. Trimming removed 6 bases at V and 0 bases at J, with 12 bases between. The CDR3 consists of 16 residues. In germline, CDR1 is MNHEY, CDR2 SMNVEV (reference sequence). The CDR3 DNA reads TGTGCCAGCAGCATTTACTGGGCCTCTGGGGCCAACGTCCTGACTTTC. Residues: CASSIYWASGANVLTF.

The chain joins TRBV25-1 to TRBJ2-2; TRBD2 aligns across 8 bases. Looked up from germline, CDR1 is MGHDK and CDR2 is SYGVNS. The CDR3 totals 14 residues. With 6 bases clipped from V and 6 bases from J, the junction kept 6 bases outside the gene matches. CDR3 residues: CASSLNGGAGELFF. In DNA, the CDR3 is TGTGCCAGCAGCCTCAACGGGGGGGCCGGGGAGCTGTTTTTT.

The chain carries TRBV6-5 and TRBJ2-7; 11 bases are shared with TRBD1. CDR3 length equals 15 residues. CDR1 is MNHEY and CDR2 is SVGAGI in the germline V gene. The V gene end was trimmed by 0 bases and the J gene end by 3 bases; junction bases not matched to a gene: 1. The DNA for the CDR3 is TGTGCCAGCAGTTACTCGGACAGGGGGCACTACGAGCAGTACTTC. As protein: CASSYSDRGHYEQYF.

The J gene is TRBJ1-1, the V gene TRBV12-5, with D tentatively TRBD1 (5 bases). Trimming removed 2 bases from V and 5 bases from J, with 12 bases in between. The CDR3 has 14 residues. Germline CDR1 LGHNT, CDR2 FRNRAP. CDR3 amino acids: CASGLWRGGTEAFF. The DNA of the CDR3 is TGTGCTAGTGGTTTGTGGCGGGGCGGGACTGAAGCTTTCTTT.

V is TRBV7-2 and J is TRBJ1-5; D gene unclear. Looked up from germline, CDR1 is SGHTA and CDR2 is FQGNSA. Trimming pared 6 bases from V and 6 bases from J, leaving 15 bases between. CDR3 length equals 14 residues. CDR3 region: CASSSLLPGQPQHF. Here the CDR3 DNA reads TGTGCCAGCAGTTCCCTACTCCCCGGTCAGCCCCAGCATTTT.

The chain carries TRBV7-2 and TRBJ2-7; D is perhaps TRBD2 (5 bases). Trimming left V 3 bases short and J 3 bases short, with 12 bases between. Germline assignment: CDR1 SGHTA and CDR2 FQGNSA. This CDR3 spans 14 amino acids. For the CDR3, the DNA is TGTGCCAGCAGCTTTGCAGAGGGCAGCTACGAGCAGTACTTC. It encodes CASSFAEGSYEQYF.

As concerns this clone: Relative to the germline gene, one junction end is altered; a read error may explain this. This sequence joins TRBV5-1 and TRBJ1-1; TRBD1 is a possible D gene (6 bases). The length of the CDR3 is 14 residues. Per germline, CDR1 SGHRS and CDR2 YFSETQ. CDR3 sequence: CASSLDGQNTEDFF. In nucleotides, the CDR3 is TGCGCCAGCAGCTTGGACGGACAGAACACTGAAGATTTCTTT.

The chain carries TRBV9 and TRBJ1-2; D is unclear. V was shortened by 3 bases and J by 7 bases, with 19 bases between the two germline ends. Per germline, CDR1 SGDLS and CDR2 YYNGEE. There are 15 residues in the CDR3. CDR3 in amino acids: CASSASNSRGSGYTF. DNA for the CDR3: TGTGCCAGCAGCGCCTCCAACAGTAGAGGGAGTGGCTACACCTTC.

CDR3 protein: CASSLSGANYGYTF. Written as DNA, the CDR3 is TGTGCCAGCAGTTTAAGTGGGGCGAACTATGGCTACACCTTC. The chain is built from TRBV28 and TRBJ1-2; the D gene is possibly TRBD1 (5 bases). V lost 2 bases and J 2 bases, leaving 9 bases between the germline ends. This CDR3 contains 14 residues. Germline V gives CDR1 MDHEN, CDR2 SYDVKM.

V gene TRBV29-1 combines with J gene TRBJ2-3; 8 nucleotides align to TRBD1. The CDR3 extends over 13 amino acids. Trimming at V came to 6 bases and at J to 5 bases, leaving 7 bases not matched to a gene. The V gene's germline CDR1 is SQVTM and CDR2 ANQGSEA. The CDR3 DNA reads TGCAGCGTGGGAGGACAGGGCAAAGATACGCAGTATTTT. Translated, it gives CSVGGQGKDTQYF.

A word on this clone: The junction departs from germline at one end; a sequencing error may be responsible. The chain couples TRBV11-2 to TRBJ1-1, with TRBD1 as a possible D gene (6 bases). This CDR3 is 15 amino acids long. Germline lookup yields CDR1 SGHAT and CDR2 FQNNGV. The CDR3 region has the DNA TGTGCCAGCAGCCCTAGTTCGGGACAAGCTGCTGAAGATTTCTTT. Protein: CASSPSSGQAAEDFF.